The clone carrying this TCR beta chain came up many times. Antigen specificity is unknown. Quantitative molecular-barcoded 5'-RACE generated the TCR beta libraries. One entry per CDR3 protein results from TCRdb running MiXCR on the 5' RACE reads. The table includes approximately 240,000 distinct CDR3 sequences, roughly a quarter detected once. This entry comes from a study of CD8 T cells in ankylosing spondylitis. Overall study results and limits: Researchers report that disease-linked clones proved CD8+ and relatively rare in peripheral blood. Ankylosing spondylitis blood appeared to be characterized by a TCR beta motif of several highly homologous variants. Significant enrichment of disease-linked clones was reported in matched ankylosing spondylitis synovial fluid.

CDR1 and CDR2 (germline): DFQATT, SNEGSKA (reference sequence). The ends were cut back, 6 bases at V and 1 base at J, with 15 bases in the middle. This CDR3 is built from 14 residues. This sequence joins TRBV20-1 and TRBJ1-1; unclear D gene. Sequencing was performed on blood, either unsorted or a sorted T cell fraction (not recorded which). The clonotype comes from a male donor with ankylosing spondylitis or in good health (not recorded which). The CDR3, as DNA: TGCAGTGCATTCGTCGGGCCGCCGAACACTGAAGCTTTCTTT. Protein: CSAFVGPPNTEAFF.